This T cell receptor beta chain was recovered during a study of T cells expressing NK-cell markers. Researchers built TCR beta cDNA using 5'RACE template switching with UMIs. No DNA is given; TCRdb re-called the 5' RACE reads and lists each CDR3 protein once. This sample's table has 300,000 to 500,000 distinct CDR3 sequences. The CDR3 has 16 residues. CDR1 SGHTA and CDR2 FQGNSA come from the germline V gene. The sample comprised blood T cells: a sorted CD56 or NKG2C T cell subset, CD4+ or CD8+ T cells, or bulk PBMC T cells (not recorded which). This sequence joins TRBV7-2 and TRBJ2-1; TCRdb outputs TRBD1, but without DNA this stays unchecked. This sequence was found in a woman aged 50 to 60 in good health. CDR3 protein: CASSTSGTDPYNEQFF.